Detailed here is one T cell receptor beta chain. This clone's antigen is unknown. Base qualities are not recorded, but no much larger clone differs from it by a single base. This specimen comes from a study of identical twins (dated by TCRdb to 2015 to 2016). About the investigation overall: To test whether fetal clonotypes persist, this study deep-sequenced TCR alpha and beta repertoires from monozygotic twins, from unrelated adults of various ages, and from cord blood. Replicate twin experiments were performed at different times using different library preparation protocols to rule out contamination. What the authors observed across the whole study: In monozygotic twins, recombination models systematically underestimated out-of-frame TCR alpha sharing, but the models matched the sharing seen between unrelated individuals. Compared with coincidental sharing between unrelated individuals, an excess of low generation-probability sequences was observed among out-of-frame TCR alpha sequences shared between twins. Abundant cord blood beta clonotypes had fewer insertions, young adult naive repertoires showed a similar but weaker trend, and memory repertoires showed no such trend. A weaker excess of twin sharing was found in beta out-of-frame sequences because the signal-to-noise ratio was lowered by fewer shared sequences. Because the same donors could not be followed over many years, the conclusions depended on cross-sectional statistical analysis. Zero-insertion analyses could be partly confounded by invariant T cells such as MAIT and iNKT, though diverse VJ usage argued against such confounding for most clonotypes.

Every donor in the study was a healthy Caucasian. Libraries were built with 5' RACE. The sequencer was an Illumina HiSeq 2000. Template switching added a universal primer binding site, and the final cDNA carried a unique molecular identifier that allowed TCR cDNA molecules to be counted accurately. First-strand cDNA for TCR alpha and beta chains was synthesized from specific primers in the conserved constant-segment region. To control for contamination, each cDNA library was double barcoded with a SMART-Mk sample barcode plus Illumina barcodes. TruSeq adapter sequences and Illumina sample barcodes were added in two successive PCR steps. The TCR alpha and beta cDNA libraries were sequenced on the Illumina HiSeq platform using custom primers. Turning to the authors' computational methods: Raw reads were processed with MiGEC to extract unique molecular identifiers, and MiXCR was used to determine CDR3 positions. Recombination models were inferred per individual with the repgenHMM and IGoR tools using an EM algorithm. Shared clonotype analysis was performed with the tcR package in R, normalizing sharing by the product of cloneset sizes. To study raw recombination without the effects of thymic and clonal selection, out-of-frame nonproductive sequences were analyzed. Using fastp at Q25 and MiXCR, TCRdb reprocessed the public reads and kept productive beta chains. Rows are unified per CDR3 protein, each entry keeping the most common DNA and genes. These V and J calls rely on TCRdb rather than the paper's analysis. The sample contains around 1.7 million distinct CDR3 sequences, about 31% of them found a single time. The top ten clonotypes cover about 0.27% of the sample.

Including cysteine and phenylalanine, the CDR3 has 14 amino acids. Only the CDR3 region is kept as DNA, spanning 42 bases read in frame from base 1. For CDR1 and CDR2, the germline V gene (reference sequence) lists LNHNV and YYDKDF. Relative to germline, V is 0 bases shorter and J is 2 bases shorter, with 7 bases between their ends. The rearrangement joined TRBV15 to TRBJ1-2; a tentative D call is TRBD1 (5 bases match). This TCR was recovered from a newborn girl in good health. The specimen sequenced was cord blood. The DNA sequence is as follows: TGTGCCACCAGCAGAGATGCAGGGAACTATGGCTACACCTTC. It specifies CATSRDAGNYGYTF.